This TCR beta chain was profiled in a study of blood T cell repertoires in COVID-19. For the study at large: The United States, Italy and Spain supplied acute and convalescent COVID-19 samples.

Clones were read by immunoSEQ multiplex PCR, and TCRdb kept only the in-frame ones, dropping some. This sample carries about 71,000 clones, roughly 82% of them seen once, and the ten largest clones take around 15%. J gave up 12 bases and V 6 bases, and 11 bases lay outside the gene matches. The CDR3 length is 13 residues. Looked up from germline, CDR1 is MNHEY and CDR2 is SVGEGT. The V and J genes are TRBV6-2 or TRBV6-3 and TRBJ1-3, with 7 bases aligning to TRBD1. The receptor was isolated from an elderly woman with acute or convalescent COVID-19. The sequencing sample was made of peripheral blood. The CDR3 loop is CASSPTRTGGIYF. The CDR3 DNA sequence: TGTGCCAGCAGCCCCACCCGGACAGGCGGCATATATTTT.